This T cell receptor beta chain stems from a study of a mutant IDH1 vaccine in newly diagnosed glioma. Assay used: immunoSEQ multiplex PCR; TCRdb lists only in-frame clones, some missing. The sample lists about 46,000 clones; 85% to 95% were seen once. This clone was seen more than once but under ten times. The antigen is undetermined. Stated time point: week 35, safety follow-up. Mutant IDH1 20-mer peptide, at 300 ug, made up each vaccine dose, with topical imiquimod. The sequences come from PBMCs, collected from a glioma patient whose treatment included an IDH1 peptide vaccine. The TCR originated in a middle-aged man with glioma.

In nucleotides, the CDR3 is TGTGCCAGCAGCCATTTTGGACAGAAGTATGGCTACACCTTC. This codes for CASSHFGQKYGYTF. This chain joins TRBV5-4 and TRBJ1-2; D is perhaps TRBD1 (6 bases). Trimming left V 4 bases short and J 5 bases short, with 15 bases between. The CDR3 covers 14 residues. Germline lookup yields CDR1 SGHNT and CDR2 YYREEE (reference sequence).